The present TCR beta chain was sequenced within a study of blood T cell repertoires in COVID-19. About the study: There were acute and convalescent COVID-19 samples, and they came from the United States, Italy and Spain.

The length of the CDR3 is 15 residues. CDR1 and CDR2 (germline): SQVTM, ANQGSEA. As handled by the study authors: Estimation of nucleated cell counts relied on the amplification of reference gene primers. Measured with immunoSEQ multiplex PCR; TCRdb has only the in-frame clones, and not every one. The V and J calls and the clone size are those of that table, but D and trimming were determined from the DNA. The profile shows about 210,000 clones, roughly 86% of them singletons. This receptor was identified in a middle-aged woman with acute or convalescent COVID-19. The specimen sequenced was peripheral blood. The V call is TRBV29-1, the J call TRBJ2-3, with 7 bases fitting TRBD2. Here the CDR3 reads CTDEGTGPPGGTQYF. CDR3 sequence (DNA): TGCACCGATGAAGGGACTGGACCACCGGGGGGTACGCAGTATTTT.